These 18 T cell receptor beta chains were all obtained from the same sample, sequenced in a study of cytomegalovirus exposure and HLA in healthy donors. Primers for the PCR totalled 60 Vbeta and 13 Jbeta. Clones were read by immunoSEQ multiplex PCR, and TCRdb kept only the in-frame ones, dropping some. This repertoire shows about 140,000 clones, roughly 85% found once; its top ten account for about 1.7%. Material for sequencing was PBMCs. Receptors originate from a woman aged 25-40 years in good health and CMV-seronegative.

The chain recombines TRBV5-6 with TRBJ1-4; tentative D call: TRBD1 (6 bases). The CDR3 runs to 15 residues. V was shortened by 0 bases and J by 8 bases, with 14 bases between the two germline ends. Germline CDR1 reads SGHDT; CDR2 reads YYEEEE. The CDR3 DNA is TGTGCCAGCAGCTTGGCTGGCAGGGGTGAGGAAAAACTGTTTTTT. Translating it yields CASSLAGRGEEKLFF.

This clone was counted a few times. The rearrangement uses TRBV29-1 and TRBJ2-7; D may be TRBD2 (6 bases). The CDR3 has 13 residues. Germline CDR1 is SQVTM and CDR2 is ANQGSEA. Trimming took 7 bases from V and 6 from J, leaving 19 bases between them. This CDR3 is CSAGGGQVAEQYF. The CDR3 DNA sequence: TGCAGCGCCGGAGGAGGGCAGGTCGCCGAGCAGTACTTC.

This sequence joins TRBV13 and TRBJ2-7, with D perhaps matching TRBD2 (6 bases). The V end lost 2 bases, the J end lost 5 bases, and 13 bases lay between the germline ends. CDR1 is PRHDT and CDR2 is FYEKMQ in the germline V gene (reference sequence). The CDR3 has 14 residues. The CDR3 loop reads CASSLRMGGDEQYF. The CDR3 region has the DNA TGTGCCAGCAGCTTACGTATGGGAGGAGACGAGCAGTACTTC.

This clone occurred a few times. The V call is TRBV4-1, the J call TRBJ1-1; weak D call: TRBD1 (5 bases). The CDR3 sequence is 15 residues long. CDR1 is MGHRA, CDR2 YSYEKL, per germline. V was pared by 0 bases and J by 0 bases, with 8 bases between. In nucleotides, the CDR3 is TGCGCCAGCAGCCAAGAGCCAGGGCTGAACACTGAAGCTTTCTTT. Translating gives CASSQEPGLNTEAFF.

The chain carries TRBV19 and TRBJ1-2; D might be TRBD1 (6 bases). The germline CDR1 and CDR2 sequences are LNHDA and SQIVND (reference sequence). The CDR3 extends over 16 amino acids. Trimming took off 7 bases at V and 2 bases at J, with 20 bases between the two ends. The CDR3 coding sequence is TGTGCCAGTACTTTGATGGGGGCGCGGACCAACTATGGCTACACCTTC. Protein sequence: CASTLMGARTNYGYTF.

In its sample, this clone was seen once. In DNA, the CDR3 is TGTGCCAGCAGCTCAGTCGACTTAGGCGGCTACACCTTC. Protein product: CASSSVDLGGYTF. The genes are TRBV7-9 and TRBJ1-2; no definite D call. The CDR3 consists of 13 residues. Germline V CDR1 and CDR2: SEHNR, FQNEAQ (reference sequence). V lost 4 bases, J lost 8 bases, and 14 bases lay in between.

The chain couples TRBV28 to TRBJ2-5, with 8 bases matching TRBD1. CDR3 length: 15 amino acids. Looked up from germline, CDR1 is MDHEN and CDR2 is SYDVKM. Losses at the gene ends were 6 bases for V and 4 bases for J; bases not matched to a gene: 10. The CDR3 sequence: CASSDPRGLGETQYF. The CDR3 DNA reads TGTGCCAGCAGCGATCCCAGGGGGCTGGGAGAGACCCAGTACTTC.

The chain employs TRBV19 and TRBJ1-2; D gene unclear. With 6 bases removed from V and 5 bases from J, the gap between germline ends came to 4 bases. Germline V gene data show CDR1 as LNHDA and CDR2 as SQIVND (reference sequence). The CDR3 is 10 residues long. The DNA of the CDR3 is TGTGCCAGTAGAGCATATGGCTACACCTTC. It is translated as CASRAYGYTF.

This chain uses TRBV4-1 with TRBJ2-2; 7 nucleotides align to TRBD1. Trimming cost V 5 bases and J 6 bases; bases outside gene matches: 3. This CDR3 contains 13 residues. CDR1 is MGHRA, CDR2 YSYEKL, per germline. The CDR3 DNA sequence: TGCGCCAGCAGCTACACAGGGGCCGGGGAGCTGTTTTTT. This gives the protein CASSYTGAGELFF.

V usage is TRBV6-5 and J usage is TRBJ1-5; 9 bases are a match to TRBD1. With 6 bases clipped from V and 6 bases from J, the junction kept 6 bases outside the gene matches. CDR1 and CDR2 (germline): MNHEY, SVGAGI. The CDR3 spans 14 residues. This CDR3 reads CASSPDRGSQPQHF. The CDR3 DNA follows: TGTGCCAGCAGCCCTGACAGGGGGAGTCAGCCCCAGCATTTT.

This clone was seen a single time. The chain employs TRBV30 and TRBJ1-4; no firm D call. Trimming left V 3 bases short and J 8 bases short, with 13 bases between. Germline assignment: CDR1 GTSNPN and CDR2 SVGIG (reference sequence). The CDR3 consists of 13 residues. CDR3 DNA: TGTGCCTGGAGAGTGGGTTTGCGGGAAAAACTGTTTTTT. Amino acid sequence: CAWRVGLREKLFF.

V usage is TRBV7-3 and J usage is TRBJ2-1; D might be TRBD2 (6 bases). Deletions cut 4 bases from V and 3 bases from J, with 19 bases between. Germline V gene lookup returns CDR1 SGHTA and CDR2 FQGTGA. The CDR3 has 17 amino acids. CDR3 nucleotide sequence: TGTGCCAGCAGCTCCGAGGCAATAGCGGTTAACTACAATGAGCAGTTCTTC. Amino acids: CASSSEAIAVNYNEQFF.

This clone was counted a few times. The chain recombines TRBV5-5 with TRBJ1-2; 8 bases line up with TRBD1. Per the germline V gene, CDR1 is SGHKS and CDR2 is YYEKEE (reference sequence). The CDR3 consists of 13 residues. V lost 4 bases and J lost 5; bases outside the gene matches: 4. The CDR3 bases are TGTGCCAGCAGCCCGGACAGGGATTATGGCTACACCTTC. Its protein product is CASSPDRDYGYTF.

This clone has a single count. This chain uses TRBV4-3 with TRBJ2-7, with D hard to call. Trimming removed 1 base from V and 0 bases from J, with 10 bases in between. The germline V gene has CDR1 LGHNA and CDR2 YSLEER. The CDR3 loop spans 15 amino acids. CDR3: CASSQGDGGSYEQYF. Here the CDR3 DNA reads TGCGCCAGCAGCCAAGGTGACGGCGGCTCCTACGAGCAGTACTTC.

This rearrangement joins TRBV18 to TRBJ2-3, with D perhaps TRBD1 (6 bases). Germline V CDR1 and CDR2: KGHSH, LQKENI. Trimming stripped 3 bases from V and 4 bases from J, with 14 bases between. This CDR3 spans 15 amino acids. CDR3 amino acids: CASSPSGQGADTQYF. The CDR3 DNA reads TGTGCCAGCTCACCTTCGGGACAAGGAGCAGATACGCAGTATTTT.

This chain joins TRBV7-8 and TRBJ1-1; perhaps TRBD1 as D (6 bases). V lost 7 bases, J lost 1 base, and 19 bases lay in between. This CDR3 has 16 residues. Germline V gene sequence: CDR1 SGHVS, CDR2 FQNEAQ. CDR3 in amino acids: CASTTLGGAANTEAFF. CDR3 coding DNA: TGTGCCAGCACCACCTTGGGGGGGGCCGCGAACACTGAAGCTTTCTTT.

The chain recombines TRBV11-2 with TRBJ2-5, with D possibly being TRBD1 (5 bases). This CDR3 is 13 amino acids long. The germline gives CDR1 SGHAT, CDR2 FQNNGV. The ends were cut back, 7 bases at V and 2 bases at J, with 11 bases in the middle. The CDR3, as DNA: TGTGCCAGCAAAAGACAGCCACAAGAGACCCAGTACTTC. This encodes CASKRQPQETQYF.

The rearrangement uses TRBV5-6 and TRBJ1-1; 9 bases fit TRBD1. The CDR3 sequence is 16 residues long. Germline loops: CDR1 SGHDT, CDR2 YYEEEE. The V segment lost 6 bases and the J segment 1 base; nucleotides outside the gene matches: 10. This CDR3 is CASTLLGTGQNTEAFF. For the CDR3, the DNA is TGTGCCAGCACCCTTTTAGGGACAGGGCAGAACACTGAAGCTTTCTTT.